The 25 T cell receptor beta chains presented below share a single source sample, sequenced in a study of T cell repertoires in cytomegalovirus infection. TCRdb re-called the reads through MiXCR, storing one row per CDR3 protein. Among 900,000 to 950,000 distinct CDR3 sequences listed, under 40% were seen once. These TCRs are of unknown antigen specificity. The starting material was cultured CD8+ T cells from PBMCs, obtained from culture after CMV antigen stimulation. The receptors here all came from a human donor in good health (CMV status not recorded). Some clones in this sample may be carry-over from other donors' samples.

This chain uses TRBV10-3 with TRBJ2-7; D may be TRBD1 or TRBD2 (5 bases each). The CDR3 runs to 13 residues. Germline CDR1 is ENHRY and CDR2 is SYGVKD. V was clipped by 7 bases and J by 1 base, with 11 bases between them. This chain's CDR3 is CAITRDRSYEQYF. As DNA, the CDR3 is TGTGCCATCACCAGGGACCGATCCTACGAGCAGTACTTC.

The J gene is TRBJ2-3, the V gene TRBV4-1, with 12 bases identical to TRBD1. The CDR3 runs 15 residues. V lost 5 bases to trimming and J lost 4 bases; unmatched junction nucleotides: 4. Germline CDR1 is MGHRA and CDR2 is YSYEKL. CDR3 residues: CASSKGQGAADTQYF. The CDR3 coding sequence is TGCGCCAGCAGCAAGGGACAGGGGGCTGCAGATACGCAGTATTTT.

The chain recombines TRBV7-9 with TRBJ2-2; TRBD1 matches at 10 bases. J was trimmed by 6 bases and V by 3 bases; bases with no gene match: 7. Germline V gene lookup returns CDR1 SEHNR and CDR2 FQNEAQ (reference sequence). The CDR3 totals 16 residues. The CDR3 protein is CASSFPGQGWPGELFF. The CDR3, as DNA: TGTGCCAGCAGCTTTCCGGGACAGGGGTGGCCCGGGGAGCTGTTTTTT.

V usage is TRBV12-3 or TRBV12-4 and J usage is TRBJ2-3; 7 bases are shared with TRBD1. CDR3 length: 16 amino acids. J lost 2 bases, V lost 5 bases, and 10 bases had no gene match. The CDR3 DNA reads TGTGCCAGCAGTCTGTGGGACAGACAACCCACAGATACGCAGTATTTT. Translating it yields CASSLWDRQPTDTQYF.

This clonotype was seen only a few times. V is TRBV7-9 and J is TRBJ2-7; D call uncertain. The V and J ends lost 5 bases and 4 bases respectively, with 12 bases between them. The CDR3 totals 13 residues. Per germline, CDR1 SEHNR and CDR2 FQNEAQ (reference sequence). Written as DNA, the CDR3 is TGTGCCAGCAGCCCGGAGTGGGGTTACGAGCAGTACTTC. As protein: CASSPEWGYEQYF.

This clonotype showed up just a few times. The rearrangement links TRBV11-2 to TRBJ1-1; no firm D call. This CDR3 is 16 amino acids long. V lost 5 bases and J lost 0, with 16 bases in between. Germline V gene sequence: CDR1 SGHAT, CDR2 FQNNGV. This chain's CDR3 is CASSLGPSEMNTEAFF. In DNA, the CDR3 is TGTGCCAGCAGCCTAGGACCGTCGGAAATGAACACTGAAGCTTTCTTT.

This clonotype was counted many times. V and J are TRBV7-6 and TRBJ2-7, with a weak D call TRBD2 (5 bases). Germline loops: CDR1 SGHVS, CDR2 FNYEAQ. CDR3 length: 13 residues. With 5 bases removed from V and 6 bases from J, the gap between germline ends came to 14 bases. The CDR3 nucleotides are TGTGCCAGCAGCCCCTCCGCTGCGGGCGAGCAGTACGTC. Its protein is CASSPSAAGEQYV.

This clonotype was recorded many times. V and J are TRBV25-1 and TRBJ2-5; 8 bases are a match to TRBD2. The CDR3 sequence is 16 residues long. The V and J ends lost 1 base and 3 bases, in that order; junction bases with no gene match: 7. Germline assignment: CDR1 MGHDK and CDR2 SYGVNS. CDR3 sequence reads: CASSESGTGREETQYF. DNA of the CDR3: TGTGCCAGCAGTGAATCGGGAACCGGGAGGGAAGAGACCCAGTACTTC.

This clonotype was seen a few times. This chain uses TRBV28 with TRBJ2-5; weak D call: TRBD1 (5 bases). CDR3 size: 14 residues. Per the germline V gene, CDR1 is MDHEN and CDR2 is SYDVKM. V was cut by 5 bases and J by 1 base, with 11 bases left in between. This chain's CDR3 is CASSPEQGQETQYF. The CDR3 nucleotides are TGTGCCAGCAGTCCCGAGCAGGGCCAAGAGACCCAGTACTTC. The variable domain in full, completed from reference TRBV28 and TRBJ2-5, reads DVKVTQSSRYLVKRTGEKVFLECVQDMDHENMFWYRQDPGLGLRLIYFSYDVKMKEKGDIPEGYSVSREKKERFSLILESASTNQTSMYLCASSPEQGQETQYFGPGTRLLVL.

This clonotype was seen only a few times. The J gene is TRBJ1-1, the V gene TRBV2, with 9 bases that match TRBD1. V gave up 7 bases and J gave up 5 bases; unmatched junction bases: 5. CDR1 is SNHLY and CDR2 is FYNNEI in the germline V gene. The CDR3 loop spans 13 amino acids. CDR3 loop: CASTGTGHTEAFF. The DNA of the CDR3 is TGTGCCAGCACTGGGACAGGGCATACTGAAGCTTTCTTT.

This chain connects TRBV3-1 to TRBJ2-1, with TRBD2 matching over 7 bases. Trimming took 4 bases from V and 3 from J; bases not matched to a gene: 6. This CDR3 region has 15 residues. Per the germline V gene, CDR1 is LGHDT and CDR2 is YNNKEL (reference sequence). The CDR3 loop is CASSPSRDYYNEQFF. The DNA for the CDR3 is TGTGCCAGCAGCCCGTCCAGGGACTACTACAATGAGCAGTTCTTC.

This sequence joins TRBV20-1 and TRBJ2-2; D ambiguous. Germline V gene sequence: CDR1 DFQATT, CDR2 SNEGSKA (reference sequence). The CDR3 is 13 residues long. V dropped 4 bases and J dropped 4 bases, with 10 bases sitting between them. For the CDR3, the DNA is TGCAGTGCTATCGGACGAATCACCGGGGAGCTGTTTTTT. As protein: CSAIGRITGELFF.

The CDR3 loop is CSTKRVNTQYF. In DNA form, the CDR3 reads TGTTCCACAAAACGGGTAAATACGCAGTATTTT. The rearrangement uses TRBV9 and TRBJ2-3; no clear D. This CDR3 has 11 amino acids. In germline, CDR1 is SGDLS, CDR2 YYNGEE.

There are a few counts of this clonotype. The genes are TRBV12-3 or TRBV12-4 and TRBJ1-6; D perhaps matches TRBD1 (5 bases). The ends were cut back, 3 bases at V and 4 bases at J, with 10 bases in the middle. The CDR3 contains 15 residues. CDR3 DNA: TGTGCCAGCAGTTTCGACAGCCCTTATAATTCACCCCTCCACTTT. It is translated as CASSFDSPYNSPLHF.

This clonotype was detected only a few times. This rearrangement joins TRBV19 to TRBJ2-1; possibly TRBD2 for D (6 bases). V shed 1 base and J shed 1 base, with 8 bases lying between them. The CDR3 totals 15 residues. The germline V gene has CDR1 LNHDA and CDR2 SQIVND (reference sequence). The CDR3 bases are TGTGCCAGTAGTATAGTGACTAGTTCCTACAATGAGCAGTTCTTC. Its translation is CASSIVTSSYNEQFF.

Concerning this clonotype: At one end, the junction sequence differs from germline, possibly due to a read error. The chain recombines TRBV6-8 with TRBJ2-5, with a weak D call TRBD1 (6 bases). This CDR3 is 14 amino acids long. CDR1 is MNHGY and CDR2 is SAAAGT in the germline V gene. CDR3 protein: CANSYGQGQETQYF. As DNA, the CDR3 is TGTGCCAACAGTTACGGGCAGGGGCAAGAGACCCAGTACTTC.

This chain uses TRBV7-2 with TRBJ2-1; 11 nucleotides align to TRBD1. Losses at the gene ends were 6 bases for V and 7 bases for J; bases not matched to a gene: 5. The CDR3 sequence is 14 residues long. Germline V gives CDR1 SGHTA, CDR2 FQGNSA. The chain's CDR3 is CASRRDRGRNEQFF. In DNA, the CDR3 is TGTGCCAGCAGGCGGGACAGGGGGAGGAATGAGCAGTTCTTC.

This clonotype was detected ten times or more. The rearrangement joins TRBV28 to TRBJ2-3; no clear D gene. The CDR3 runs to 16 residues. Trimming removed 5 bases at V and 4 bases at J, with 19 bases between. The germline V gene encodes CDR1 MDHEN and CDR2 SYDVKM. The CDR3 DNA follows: TGTGCCAGCAGTCTCGGACGCCGATTTCATTCAGATACGCAGTATTTT. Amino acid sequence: CASSLGRRFHSDTQYF.

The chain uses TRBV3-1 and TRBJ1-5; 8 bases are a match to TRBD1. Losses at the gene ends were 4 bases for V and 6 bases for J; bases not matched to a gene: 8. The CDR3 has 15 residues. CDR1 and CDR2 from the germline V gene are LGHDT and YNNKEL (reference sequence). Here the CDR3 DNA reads TGTGCCAGCAGCCCGCCCGGACAGGGAGGTCAGCCCCAGCATTTT. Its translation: CASSPPGQGGQPQHF. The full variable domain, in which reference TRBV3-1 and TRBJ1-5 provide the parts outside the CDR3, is DTAVSQTPKYLVTQMGNDKSIKCEQNLGHDTMYWYKQDSKKFLKIMFSYNNKELIINETVPNRFSPKSPDKAHLNLHINSLELGDSAVYFCASSPPGQGGQPQHFGDGTRLSIL.

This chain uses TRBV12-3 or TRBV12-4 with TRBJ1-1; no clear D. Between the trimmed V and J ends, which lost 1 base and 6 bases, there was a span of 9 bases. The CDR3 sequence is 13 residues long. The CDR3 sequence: CASSLGHPPEAFF. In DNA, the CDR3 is TGTGCCAGCAGTTTAGGACATCCACCTGAAGCTTTCTTT.

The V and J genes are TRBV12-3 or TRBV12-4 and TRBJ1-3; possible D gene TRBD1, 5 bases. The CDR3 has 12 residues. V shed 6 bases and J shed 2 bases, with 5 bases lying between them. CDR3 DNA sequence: TGTGCCAGCAGGGGACCTGGAAACACCATATATTTT. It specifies CASRGPGNTIYF.

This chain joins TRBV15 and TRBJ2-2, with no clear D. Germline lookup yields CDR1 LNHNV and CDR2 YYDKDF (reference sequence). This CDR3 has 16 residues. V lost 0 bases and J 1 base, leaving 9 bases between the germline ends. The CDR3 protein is CATSRDRAVNTGELFF. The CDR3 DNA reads TGTGCCACCAGCAGAGATAGGGCCGTGAACACCGGGGAGCTGTTTTTT. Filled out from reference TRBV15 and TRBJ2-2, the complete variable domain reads DAMVIQNPRYQVTQFGKPVTLSCSQTLNHNVMYWYQQKSSQAPKLLFHYYDKDFNNEADTPDNFQSRRPNTSFCFLDIRSPGLGDTAMYLCATSRDRAVNTGELFFGEGSRLTVL.

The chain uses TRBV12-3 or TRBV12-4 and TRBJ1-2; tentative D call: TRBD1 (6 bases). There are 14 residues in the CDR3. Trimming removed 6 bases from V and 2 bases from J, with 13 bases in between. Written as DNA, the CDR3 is TGTGCCAGCAGCAGTGACAGGCTGAACTATGGCTACACCTTC. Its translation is CASSSDRLNYGYTF.

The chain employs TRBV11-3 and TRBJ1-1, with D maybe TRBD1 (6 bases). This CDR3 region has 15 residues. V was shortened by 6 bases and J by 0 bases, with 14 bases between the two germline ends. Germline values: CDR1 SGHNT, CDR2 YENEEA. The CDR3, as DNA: TGTGCCAGCAGTTTTACAGGGTTCATGAACACTGAAGCTTTCTTT. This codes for CASSFTGFMNTEAFF.

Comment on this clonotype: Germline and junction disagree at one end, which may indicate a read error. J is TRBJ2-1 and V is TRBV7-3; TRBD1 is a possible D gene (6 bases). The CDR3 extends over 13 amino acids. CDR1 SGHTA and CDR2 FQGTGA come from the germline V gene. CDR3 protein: CVSSLTGNNEQFF. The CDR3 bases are TGTGTCAGCAGCTTAACAGGGAACAATGAGCAGTTCTTC.